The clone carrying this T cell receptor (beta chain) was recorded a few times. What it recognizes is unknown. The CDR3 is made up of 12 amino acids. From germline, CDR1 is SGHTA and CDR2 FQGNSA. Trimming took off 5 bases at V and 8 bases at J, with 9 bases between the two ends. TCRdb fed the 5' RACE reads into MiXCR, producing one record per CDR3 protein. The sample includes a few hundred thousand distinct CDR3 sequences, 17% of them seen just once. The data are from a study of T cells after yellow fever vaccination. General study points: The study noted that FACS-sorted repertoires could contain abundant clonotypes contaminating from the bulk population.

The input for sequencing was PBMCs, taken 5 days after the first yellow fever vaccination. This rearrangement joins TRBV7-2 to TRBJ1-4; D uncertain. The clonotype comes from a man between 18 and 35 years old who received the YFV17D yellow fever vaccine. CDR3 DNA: TGTGCCAGCAGCATCATAGGGGAAAAACTGTTTTTT. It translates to CASSIIGEKLFF.